This T cell receptor beta chain was recovered during a study of T cell changes during pregnancy in multiple sclerosis. Clones were sequenced by immunoSEQ multiplex PCR, and TCRdb holds only the in-frame ones, with some missing. The repertoire holds 50,000 to 65,000 clones, with approximately 91% as singletons. The V and J ends lost 0 bases and 1 base respectively, with 16 bases between them. Germline loops: CDR1 SGHTA, CDR2 FQGNSA. The CDR3 spans 17 residues. The chain is built from TRBV7-2 and TRBJ2-7; D possibly corresponds to TRBD1 (6 bases). The material sequenced was CD4+ T cells from peripheral blood mononuclear cells, taken in the third trimester of pregnancy. This TCR derives from a female donor with multiple sclerosis, enrolled in a pregnancy study. DNA for the CDR3: TGTGCCAGCAGCTTAGCCGGGACACACCTACTTTCCTACGAGCAGTACTTC. Residues: CASSLAGTHLLSYEQYF.